The 20 T cell receptor beta chains below all came from one sample that was sequenced in a study of T cell responses to AZD1222 COVID-19 vaccine (dated by TCRdb to the early 2020s). The time point label here, explained by the study, means: about 28 days (+/-7) after the second vaccine dose. This specimen's treatment or condition label, per the study, means: meningococcal conjugate vaccine given as trial control. Library creation used the immunoSEQ multiplex PCR assay. TCRdb took this table from immuneACCESS and kept in-frame rearrangements with V and J called. Such tables lack part of the clones; where checked against another copy, unresolved V genes explain under half of the gap, and the rest is unexplained. In this sample the table shows 95,000 to 150,000 clones, approximately 90% of which occur a single time. Over 4% of the sample goes to the ten largest clones. Here the sequenced sample was peripheral blood, taken 28 days after the second dose of the MenACWY control vaccine. These receptors originate from an adult who received the MenACWY meningococcal vaccine as a control.

This chain links TRBV2 with TRBJ1-5; D not resolved. V was clipped by 4 bases and J by 6 bases, with 16 bases between them. The CDR3 spans 15 residues. Germline V CDR1 and CDR2: SNHLY, FYNNEI. CDR3 DNA: TGTGCCAGCAGTGGCCTGGGTGCCAGCGGTCAGCCCCAGCATTTT. Translated: CASSGLGASGQPQHF.

The rearrangement uses TRBV21-1 and TRBJ2-4. TRBV21-1 is shown as a pseudogene. The CDR3 is 18 residues long. The CDR3 loop is CASSKSQQTRLAKNIQYF. The CDR3 DNA is TGTGCCAGCAGCAAGAGCCAACAGACCCGACTAGCCAAAAACATTCAGTACTTC.

The rearrangement joins TRBV6-2 or TRBV6-3 to TRBJ2-7; tentative D call: TRBD2 (6 bases). V was pared by 4 bases and J by 6 bases, with 10 bases between. CDR1 is MNHEY and CDR2 is SVGEGT in the germline V gene. The CDR3 runs 12 residues. The CDR3 here is CASSSRLGEQYV. The CDR3, as DNA: TGTGCCAGCAGTTCCCGACTAGGCGAGCAGTACGTC.

The chain carries TRBV5-3 and TRBJ2-7, with TRBD1 matching over 7 bases. TRBV5-3 is sorted into the ORF group, with uncertain function. CDR3 length equals 15 residues. The V segment lost 4 bases and the J segment 3 bases; nucleotides outside the gene matches: 10. The CDR3: CARSPRDRPFYEQYF. Written as DNA, the CDR3 is TGTGCCAGAAGCCCCCGGGACAGACCTTTCTACGAGCAGTACTTC.

The gene calls are TRBV3-1 (or the pseudogene TRBV3-2) and TRBJ2-3; TRBD2 agrees at 9 bases. Looked up from germline, CDR1 is LGHDT and CDR2 is YNNKEL (reference sequence). V shed 7 bases and J 4 bases; nucleotides not matched to a gene: 12. The CDR3 runs to 16 residues. The CDR3 is CASTPPAGGPADTQYF. In DNA form, the CDR3 reads TGTGCCAGCACCCCCCCGGCGGGAGGGCCCGCAGATACGCAGTATTTT.

This chain uses TRBV27 with TRBJ1-5; 9 bases agree with TRBD1. Germline trimming cut 5 bases from V and 1 base from J; bases unmatched to any gene: 3. This CDR3 spans 15 amino acids. CDR1 is MNHEY and CDR2 is SMNVEV in the germline V gene (reference sequence). This CDR3 reads CASSRTGESNQPQHF. The DNA of the CDR3 is TGTGCCAGCAGTCGGACAGGGGAGAGCAATCAGCCCCAGCATTTT.

The chain has TRBV20-1 and TRBJ1-5; no firm D call. Between the trimmed V and J ends, which lost 3 bases and 4 bases, there was a span of 10 bases. Germline V CDR1 and CDR2: DFQATT, SNEGSKA (reference sequence). The CDR3 loop spans 13 amino acids. DNA of the CDR3: TGCAGTGCTAGTCGGCAGACTAATCAGCCCCAGCATTTT. Protein: CSASRQTNQPQHF.

V usage is TRBV5-4 and J usage is TRBJ2-5, with TRBD1 matching 9 bases. The CDR3 runs 15 residues. Germline V gene lookup returns CDR1 SGHNT and CDR2 YYREEE (reference sequence). Unmatched junction bases numbered 5, after V lost 0 bases and J lost 5 bases. The CDR3 spells CASSLDRGRIETQYF. The CDR3 DNA follows: TGTGCCAGCAGCTTGGACAGGGGGCGCATCGAGACCCAGTACTTC.

V and J are TRBV15 and TRBJ2-2, with D uncertain. The germline CDR1 and CDR2 sequences are LNHNV and YYDKDF (reference sequence). V lost 0 bases and J 6 bases, leaving 8 bases between the germline ends. The CDR3 runs to 14 residues. This CDR3 reads CATSRDLRAGELFF. DNA of the CDR3: TGTGCCACCAGCAGAGATCTTAGAGCCGGGGAGCTGTTTTTT.

V and J are TRBV27 and TRBJ2-1; 8 nucleotides line up with TRBD1. CDR1 is MNHEY and CDR2 is SMNVEV in the germline V gene (reference sequence). The CDR3 extends over 13 amino acids. V dropped 3 bases and J dropped 6; count of bases not matched to a gene: 1. The CDR3 region is CASSLTGVNEQFF. CDR3 coding DNA: TGTGCCAGCAGTTTGACAGGGGTCAATGAGCAGTTCTTC.

This clone was detected only once. V is TRBV4-3 and J is TRBJ1-6; D unclear. The CDR3 contains 17 residues. Germline V gives CDR1 LGHNA, CDR2 YSLEER. Between the trimmed V and J ends, which lost 0 bases and 9 bases, there was a span of 18 bases. The CDR3 DNA reads as TGCGCCAGCAGCCAAGATCATGTATGGGAAGTATCTTCACCCCTCCACTTT. Protein: CASSQDHVWEVSSPLHF.

This chain uses TRBV5-4 with TRBJ1-2; 9 bases align to TRBD1. The ends lost 5 bases at V and 4 bases at J; junction bases unmatched: 6. The CDR3 is 14 residues long. Germline V gene sequence: CDR1 SGHNT, CDR2 YYREEE (reference sequence). The CDR3 loop is CASRIQGAPYGYTF. As DNA, the CDR3 is TGTGCCAGCAGGATACAGGGGGCGCCCTATGGCTACACCTTC. The variable domain in full, with the rest retrieved from reference TRBV5-4 and TRBJ1-2, is ETGVTQSPTHLIKTRGQQVTLRCSSQSGHNTVSWYQQALGQGPQFIFQYYREEENGRGNFPPRFSGLQFPNYSSELNVNALELDDSALYLCASRIQGAPYGYTFGSGTRLTVV.

V usage is TRBV11-2 and J usage is TRBJ2-7; 9 bases fit TRBD1. V trimming: 5 bases; J trimming: 5 bases; junction bases outside the gene matches: 7. This CDR3 spans 14 amino acids. Germline loops: CDR1 SGHAT, CDR2 FQNNGV. The CDR3 reads CASSLGTGYDEQYV. CDR3 nucleotide sequence: TGTGCCAGCAGCCTTGGGACAGGGTACGACGAGCAGTACGTC.

The chain carries TRBV7-6 and TRBJ1-2; TRBD1 agrees at 11 bases. Germline V gives CDR1 SGHVS, CDR2 FNYEAQ. V shed 1 base and J 8 bases; nucleotides not matched to a gene: 15. This CDR3 spans 18 amino acids. CDR3 bases: TGTGCCAGCAGCTTAGTATCCGGGACAGGGGGTCTAGGGATGGGCTACACCTTC. Translation: CASSLVSGTGGLGMGYTF.

CDR3 protein: CASSRGGADQDTQYF. The CDR3 DNA reads as TGTGCCAGCAGCCGGGGGGGGGCTGATCAAGATACGCAGTATTTT. The V and J genes are TRBV3-1 (or the pseudogene TRBV3-2) and TRBJ2-3, with D possibly matching TRBD2 (7 bases). With 4 bases removed from V and 5 bases from J, the gap between germline ends came to 16 bases. The CDR3 is 15 residues long. Germline V gene lookup returns CDR1 LGHDT and CDR2 YNNKEL (reference sequence).

The rearrangement uses TRBV18 and TRBJ1-1, with D possibly being TRBD1 (6 bases). The CDR3 is made up of 16 amino acids. V shed 0 bases and J shed 4 bases, with 15 bases lying between them. The germline CDR1 and CDR2 sequences are KGHSH and LQKENI. CDR3 loop: CASSPPGGRDPTEAFF. DNA for the CDR3: TGTGCCAGCTCACCACCCGGGGGGCGCGATCCCACTGAAGCTTTCTTT. Drawing the rest from reference TRBV18 and TRBJ1-1, the complete variable domain is NAGVMQNPRHLVRRRGQEARLRCSPMKGHSHVYWYRQLPEEGLKFMVYLQKENIIDESGMPKERFSAEFPKEGPSILRIQQVVRGDSAAYFCASSPPGGRDPTEAFFGQGTRLTVV.

V usage is TRBV11-2 and J usage is TRBJ2-4; a weak D match, TRBD1 (5 bases). Germline loops: CDR1 SGHAT, CDR2 FQNNGV. V lost 5 bases and J lost 3, with 11 bases in between. This CDR3 has 14 amino acids. The CDR3 DNA sequence: TGTGCCAGCAGCCCCCAGGGCGGCAAAAACATTCAGTACTTC. Its protein is CASSPQGGKNIQYF.

The chain has TRBV7-2 and TRBJ2-5, with D perhaps TRBD1 or TRBD2 (7 bases each). Germline CDR1 is SGHTA and CDR2 is FQGNSA. V was clipped by 1 base and J by 5 bases, with 14 bases between them. CDR3 length: 15 residues. DNA of the CDR3: TGTGCCAGCAGCTTAGTGGGAGGGGGCAGGGAGACCCAGTACTTC. This translates into CASSLVGGGRETQYF.

This chain connects TRBV6-5 to TRBJ2-3; D gene uncertain. Trimming pared 0 bases from V and 2 bases from J, leaving 9 bases between. Looked up from germline, CDR1 is MNHEY and CDR2 is SVGAGI. CDR3 length: 15 amino acids. The chain's CDR3 is CASSYSGSFTDTQYF. CDR3 DNA: TGTGCCAGCAGTTACTCTGGATCCTTCACAGATACGCAGTATTTT.

V is TRBV7-8 and J is TRBJ1-4, with D unclear. The CDR3 is made up of 17 amino acids. V lost 0 bases to trimming and J lost 0 bases, with 11 bases between them. Germline V CDR1 and CDR2: SGHVS, FQNEAQ. CDR3 bases: TGTGCCAGCAGCTTAGCGTCTTCCGATGCAACTAATGAAAAACTGTTTTTT. As protein: CASSLASSDATNEKLFF.